This T cell receptor beta chain derives from a study of blood T cell repertoires in COVID-19. Study at large: Specimens from acute and convalescent COVID-19 originated in the United States, Italy and Spain.

This CDR3 is 14 amino acids long. V was cut by 2 bases and J by 3 bases, with 8 bases left in between. Germline CDR1 is SGHRS and CDR2 is YFSETQ. Under the authors' procedure: Amplification of reference gene primers was used by the study to estimate nucleated cell counts. Clones were sequenced by immunoSEQ multiplex PCR, and TCRdb holds only the in-frame ones, with some missing. Clone size and V and J calls were adopted from that table, with D and trimming inferred from the DNA. The data contain fewer than 130,000 clones, roughly four fifths of them singletons. This chain connects TRBV5-1 to TRBJ1-4; TRBD1 is a possible D gene (6 bases). The source of this sequence is a woman aged 55-70 years with acute or convalescent COVID-19. The specimen sequenced was peripheral blood. This chain's CDR3 is CASSLQGPNEKLFF. The CDR3 DNA follows: TGCGCCAGCAGCTTACAGGGTCCTAATGAAAAACTGTTTTTT.